This TCR beta chain derives from a study of neoadjuvant nivolumab and ipilimumab in lung cancer. In this sample, this clone turned up a few times. Its target is unknown. Sequencing used immunoSEQ multiplex PCR; TCRdb keeps in-frame clones, though not all of them. In the table there are around 19,000 clones, 87% of which are singletons. This CDR3 contains 14 residues. From germline, CDR1 is SGHRS and CDR2 YFSETQ. V was trimmed by 9 bases and J by 4 bases, leaving 19 bases between them. Notes on the study in general: Only a single major-pathologic-response sample was available for clonality analysis. Higher pretherapy blood TCR richness went with higher resected-tumor richness. TCR receptors were sequenced in few samples.

The chain links TRBV5-1 to TRBJ2-5; D is possibly TRBD1 (5 bases). The sequenced sample was peripheral blood, obtained before neoadjuvant nivolumab, alone or with ipilimumab. The TCR comes from an adult with non-small cell lung cancer. CDR3 loop: CATSLRGNTETQYF. In DNA, the CDR3 is TGCGCCACCTCCCTAAGGGGTAATACAGAGACCCAGTACTTC.